A selection of T cell receptor beta chains follows, all from one sample in a study of identical twins. TCRdb redid the calling of the 5' RACE reads with MiXCR, one entry per CDR3 protein. The sample records around 490,000 distinct CDR3 sequences, around 15% being singletons. This sample was shared with a second study, whose subject was yellow fever vaccine responses in identical twins.

The sequenced sample was CD4+ T cells sorted from blood. Receptors were obtained from a woman aged 18 to 35 in good health. Both conserved end residues are part of each CDR3. The D gene is left open where the match is weak. Not all rows give a size; the values are once, few, many and, for expanded clones, a class.

abundance	v_gene	j_gene	d_gene	CDR3nt	CDR3aa
many	TRBV5-1	TRBJ2-3	.	TGCGCCAGCAGCCCGCGGGGACTCTTGGATCGCACAGATACGCAGTATTTT	CASSPRGLLDRTDTQYF
few	TRBV25-1	TRBJ2-7	TRBD2	TGTGCCAGCAGTGATAGCGGGAGAAGCCCCTACGAGCAGTACTTC	CASSDSGRSPYEQYF
.	TRBV2	TRBJ2-3	.	TGTGCCAGCAGTGCCTCGGGACAAACCACAGATACGCAGTATTTT	CASSASGQTTDTQYF
many	TRBV5-1	TRBJ2-7	TRBD2	TGCGCCAGCACTCTAGCGGGAGGCCCCTACGAGCAGTACTTC	CASTLAGGPYEQYF
.	TRBV6-1	TRBJ2-5	.	TGTGCCAGCACCCTGGGGCAATCGTCCCAAGAGACCCAGTACTTC	CASTLGQSSQETQYF
few	TRBV19	TRBJ1-5	TRBD1	TGTGCCAGTAGCGTCGGGACAGAGAATCAGCCCCAGCATTTT	CASSVGTENQPQHF
.	TRBV6-5	TRBJ2-5	.	TGTGCCAGCAGTTTTGAAAGGAAAGAGACCCAGTACTTC	CASSFERKETQYF
many	TRBV5-1	TRBJ2-4	TRBD2	TGCGCCAGCAGCTCGACTAGCGGGAGGGGAAACATTCAGTACTTC	CASSSTSGRGNIQYF
few	TRBV20-1	TRBJ2-3	.	TGCAGTGCTCACCATTATAGCCGTAGCACAGATACGCAGTATTTT	CSAHHYSRSTDTQYF
few	TRBV10-2	TRBJ1-4	.	TGCGCCAGTTCCAAGGGGGCAACTAATGAAAAACTGTTTTTT	CASSKGATNEKLFF
few	TRBV6-1	TRBJ2-1	TRBD2	TGTGCCACAAAACTAGCGGGAGGGGTCGATGAGCAGTTCTTC	CATKLAGGVDEQFF
.	TRBV27	TRBJ1-2	.	TGTGCCAGCAAAAATGGGGTCTATGGCTACACCTTC	CASKNGVYGYTF
many	TRBV12-3/TRBV12-4	TRBJ1-4	.	TGTGCCAGCAGCAGAACAGGGTTGCGTGAAAAACTGTTTTTT	CASSRTGLREKLFF
few	TRBV10-3	TRBJ1-1	TRBD1	TGTGCCAGCAAAGGGGGCTTGAACACTGAAGCTTTCTTT	CASKGGLNTEAFF
.	TRBV20-1	TRBJ1-6	.	TGCAGTGCTAGGGGGATAGGCACTTATAATTCACCCCTCCACTTT	CSARGIGTYNSPLHF
.	TRBV5-1	TRBJ2-2	.	TGCGCCAGCAGCTTGGAGTTAGTTAACACCGGGGAGCTGTTTTTT	CASSLELVNTGELFF
.	TRBV7-9	TRBJ1-2	TRBD1	TGTGCCAGCAGCGTCGGGACAGGGAATGGCTACACCTTC	CASSVGTGNGYTF
.	TRBV3-1	TRBJ2-7	.	TGTGCCAGCAGCAAAGGGATCTACTACGAGCAGTACTTC	CASSKGIYYEQYF
many	TRBV29-1	TRBJ2-1	.	TGCAGCGTTGATGGGGCAGAGCAGTTCTTC	CSVDGAEQFF
few	TRBV20-1	TRBJ2-5	TRBD2	TGCAGTGCTAGTGACCCACTAGCGGGAGGGACGGGGACCCAGTACTTC	CSASDPLAGGTGTQYF
few	TRBV20-1	TRBJ2-5	.	TGCAGTGCTAGTCGGGGTCTCAAGACCCAGTACTTC	CSASRGLKTQYF
.	TRBV20-1	TRBJ2-5	.	TGCAGTGCTCCCAAAGGGACCCAGTACTTC	CSAPKGTQYF
.	TRBV3-1	TRBJ2-5	.	TGTGCCAGCAGCCAAGGATTCAATCACAACCAAGAGACCCAGTACTTC	CASSQGFNHNQETQYF
many	TRBV3-1	TRBJ2-1	TRBD2	TGTGCCAGCAGCCCTCGACTAGCGGGAGGGGGTGAGCAGTTCTTC	CASSPRLAGGGEQFF
.	TRBV13	TRBJ2-1	.	TGTGCCAGCACCAAAGGGGGGGGCTACAATGAGCAGTTCTTC	CASTKGGGYNEQFF
.	TRBV20-1	TRBJ2-1	.	TGCAGTGCTTCCCTAGGGGCGCCCTACAATGAGCAGTTCTTC	CSASLGAPYNEQFF
few	TRBV4-1	TRBJ2-6	TRBD2	TGCGCCAGCAGGAGGGGTTCGGCGGGGGGCAGATCTGGGGCCAACGTCCTGACTTTC	CASRRGSAGGRSGANVLTF
.	TRBV20-1	TRBJ1-4	TRBD1	TGCAGTGCTATCCCTTCGCAGGGGGCTTTTGAAAAACTGTTTTTT	CSAIPSQGAFEKLFF
.	TRBV12-3/TRBV12-4	TRBJ2-3	TRBD2	TGTGCCAGCTGCCTAGCCCTGGGTAGCGGGAGCACAGATACGCAGTATTTT	CASCLALGSGSTDTQYF
few	TRBV21-1	TRBJ2-2	.	TGTGCCAGCAGGGGGGGACTAGCCGAGGGCTTGGGGGAGCTGTTTTTT	CASRGGLAEGLGELFF
few	TRBV3-1	TRBJ2-5	.	TGTGCCAGCAGCCATGTGACGCAGGAGACCCAGTACTTC	CASSHVTQETQYF
many	TRBV10-2	TRBJ2-7	.	TGCGCCAGCAGTGAGATTCGGGGAACCTCCTACGAGCAGTACTTC	CASSEIRGTSYEQYF
few	TRBV3-1	TRBJ2-7	.	TGTGCCAGCAGCCAAGATTCAAGGGACACTTACGAGCAGTACTTC	CASSQDSRDTYEQYF
many	TRBV7-2	TRBJ2-3	.	TGTGCCAGCAGCTTAGGAGGGGCCAGGACAAGCGATACGCAGTATTTT	CASSLGGARTSDTQYF
few	TRBV4-1	TRBJ2-5	TRBD1	TGCGCCAGCAGCCAAGATCACGACGGACAGGGAGTAGTTGGGACCCAGTACTTC	CASSQDHDGQGVVGTQYF
.	TRBV11-3	TRBJ2-3	TRBD1	TGTGCCAGCAGCGACCGGGACAGGGCTATTTTAGATACGCAGTATTTT	CASSDRDRAILDTQYF
few	TRBV29-1	TRBJ2-3	.	TGCAGCCTTGGGTGGTATAGCACAGATACGCAGTATTTT	CSLGWYSTDTQYF
many	TRBV28	TRBJ2-7	.	TGTGCCAGCAGCTCCTTCGACGGATACGAGCAGTACTTC	CASSSFDGYEQYF
.	TRBV4-1	TRBJ2-4	.	TGCGCCAGCAGCCCGACGGGGCGATCCCTTGGAAACATTCAGTACTTC	CASSPTGRSLGNIQYF
.	TRBV15	TRBJ2-1	TRBD2	TGTGCCACCAGCAGAGAGGCGGGAGTAAAATTGAATGAGCAGTTCTTC	CATSREAGVKLNEQFF
.	TRBV24-1	TRBJ2-5	TRBD1	TGTGCCACCAGTGGGACACAGGGGATTCAAGAGACCCAGTACTTC	CATSGTQGIQETQYF
.	TRBV10-3	TRBJ2-7	.	TGTGCCATCAGTGAGTCGGCCCACTACGAGCAGTACTTC	CAISESAHYEQYF
few	TRBV25-1	TRBJ1-6	.	TGTGCCAGCAGTGACCTAAACCTCGGAGCACCCCTCCACTTT	CASSDLNLGAPLHF
.	TRBV28	TRBJ2-2	TRBD2	TGTGCCAGCAGCCAAATACGAAATAGCGGGGCCGGGGAGCTGTTTTTT	CASSQIRNSGAGELFF
.	TRBV10-3	TRBJ2-6	.	TGTGCCATCAGTGATCCAAGCCGGGCTGGGGCCAACGTCCTGACTTTC	CAISDPSRAGANVLTF